Listed here are 22 T cell receptor beta chains from one sample, sequenced in a study of blood T cells in healthy people across ages (dated by TCRdb to the mid-2010s). Libraries were built with 5' RACE. The data were produced on an Illumina HiSeq 2500. A second PCR of roughly 6 to 12 cycles was run with a J-beta primer mix and a sample-barcoded 5' primer. The public reads were quality trimmed at Q25 with fastp and then assembled into clones with MiXCR by TCRdb, keeping productive beta chains. Rows with a matching CDR3 protein are joined into one entry that keeps the most common DNA and genes. The sample data list hundreds of thousands of distinct CDR3 sequences, and 56% of these were observed just once. The ten largest clones add up to 20% to 30% of the sample. The sample taken for sequencing was blood. The receptors stem from a man in his forties or fifties in good health.

CDR3 in amino acids: CASSQGWIDNEQYF. The CDR3 DNA reads TGTGCCAGCAGTCAGGGCTGGATCGACAATGAGCAGTACTTC. The gene calls are TRBV6-4 and TRBJ2-5, with a tentative D call TRBD1 (5 bases). Per the germline V gene, CDR1 is MRHNA and CDR2 is SNTAGT. Trimming removed 5 bases from V and 11 bases from J, with 21 bases in between. This CDR3 has 14 amino acids.

CDR3 in amino acids: CASSPVGREQYF. CDR3 DNA sequence: TGTGCCAGCAGCCCCGTCGGGCGCGAGCAGTACTTC. The gene calls are TRBV7-2 and TRBJ2-5; D gene uncertain. The J call may not be correct, given that the DNA end is closer to TRBJ2-7. The CDR3 is 12 amino acids. CDR1 is SGHTA, CDR2 FQGNSA, per germline.

This clonotype was seen more than once but under ten times. J is TRBJ1-2 and V is TRBV18; possible D gene TRBD1, 6 bases. The CDR3 extends over 13 amino acids. Trimming cost V 6 bases and J 5 bases, with 13 bases left between them. Per the germline V gene, CDR1 is KGHSH and CDR2 is LQKENI. CDR3 residues: CASSDRQNYGYTF. CDR3 DNA sequence: TGTGCCAGCTCGGACAGACAAAATTATGGCTACACCTTC.

The chain joins TRBV9 to TRBJ2-1, with 10 bases aligning to TRBD2. The CDR3 is 15 amino acids. V gave up 0 bases and J gave up 6 bases; unmatched junction bases: 3. Germline loops: CDR1 SGDLS, CDR2 YYNGEE. The CDR3 sequence: CASSVGASGSNEQFF. The CDR3 DNA is TGTGCCAGCAGCGTAGGGGCTAGCGGGAGCAATGAGCAGTTCTTC.

About this clonotype: A much larger clonotype is one base distant, so this may be a read error. The gene calls are TRBV24-1 and TRBJ2-1, with 11 positions matching TRBD2. Germline V gene data show CDR1 as KGHDR and CDR2 as SFDVKD. V gave up 4 bases and J gave up 7 bases; unmatched junction bases: 5. The CDR3 loop spans 15 amino acids. The CDR3 sequence is CATSERLAGRNEQFF. The CDR3 coding sequence is TGTGCCACCAGTGAACGACTAGCGGGGAGGAATGAGCAGTTCTTC.

V and J are TRBV5-1 and TRBJ1-6, with 10 bases identical to TRBD1. Germline-derived CDR1 and CDR2 are SGHRS and YFSETQ. V dropped 2 bases and J dropped 12; count of bases not matched to a gene: 5. This CDR3 is built from 14 residues. The CDR3 DNA follows: TGCGCCAGCAGCTTAAGGGACAGGGGATTACCCCTCCACTTT. It is translated as CASSLRDRGLPLHF.

The chain joins TRBV19 to TRBJ1-1, with D unresolved. Germline-derived CDR1 and CDR2 are LNHDA and SQIVND (reference sequence). CDR3 size: 14 residues. Trimming removed 2 bases from V and 0 bases from J, with 7 bases in between. CDR3 amino acids: CASSILLMNTEAFF. The CDR3 DNA reads as TGTGCCAGTAGTATACTCCTCATGAACACTGAAGCTTTCTTT.

This clonotype was recorded only once. The chain has TRBV11-2 and TRBJ1-4; TRBD1 matches at 11 bases. CDR1 and CDR2 from the germline V gene are SGHAT and FQNNGV. Trimming at V came to 5 bases and at J to 8 bases, leaving 10 bases not matched to a gene. This CDR3 contains 16 residues. CDR3 DNA: TGTGCCAGCAGCCCGCTCTCGGGACAGGGGGGGGAAAAACTGTTTTTT. This gives the protein CASSPLSGQGGEKLFF.

This chain uses TRBV4-3 with TRBJ2-5; maybe TRBD2 (7 bases). The CDR3 runs 16 residues. Per germline, CDR1 LGHNA and CDR2 YSLEER. V dropped 1 base and J dropped 2 bases, with 14 bases sitting between them. The CDR3 bases are TGCGCCAGCAGCCAAGGATTGGGAGGGGGACAAGAGACCCAGTACTTC. The encoded protein is CASSQGLGGGQETQYF.

The genes are TRBV4-2 and TRBJ2-1; no firm D call. The CDR3 totals 14 residues. The V end was cut by 1 base, the J end by 5 bases, with 9 bases between. Germline values: CDR1 LGHNA, CDR2 YNFKEQ. The DNA for the CDR3 is TGTGCCAGCAGCCAAGTGGGTCACGACAATGAGCAGTTCTTC. Its protein product is CASSQVGHDNEQFF.

The chain employs TRBV7-2 and TRBJ1-2, with D maybe TRBD1 (5 bases). Trimming removed 4 bases from V and 6 bases from J, with 12 bases in between. The CDR3 spans 13 residues. The V gene's germline CDR1 is SGHTA and CDR2 FQGNSA. The CDR3 DNA reads as TGTGCCAGCAGCTCCGCTGGGGGTAATGGCTACACCTTC. Protein: CASSSAGGNGYTF.

As for this clonotype: This CDR3 fails to terminate in the conserved phenylalanine or tryptophan, so it likely reflects a read error. The chain recombines TRBV15 with TRBJ2-5; D may match TRBD1 or TRBD2 (5 bases each). The DNA end lines up better with TRBJ2-7; the J call may be wrong. Germline V gene lookup returns CDR1 LNHNV and CDR2 YYDKDF (reference sequence). The CDR3 covers 13 residues. The CDR3 sequence is CATSMGTSYEQYL. The CDR3, as DNA: TGTGCCACCAGCATGGGGACGAGCTACGAGCAGTACCTC.

The V and J genes are TRBV7-6 and TRBJ2-5; 12 bases are shared with TRBD1. The CDR3 runs to 17 residues. Germline V gives CDR1 SGHVS, CDR2 FNYEAQ. Trimming took 3 bases from V and 4 from J; bases not matched to a gene: 9. CDR3 coding DNA: TGTGCCAGCAGCTTCCGGGACAGGGGGCGCAGCGGAGAGACCCAGTACTTC. It translates to CASSFRDRGRSGETQYF.

This chain joins TRBV4-2 and TRBJ1-1; D gene ambiguous. The CDR3 is made up of 15 amino acids. The germline V and J ends were trimmed by 0 bases and 5 bases, with 13 bases remaining between them. Germline CDR1 and CDR2: LGHNA and YNFKEQ. Here the CDR3 reads CASSQEFGRNTEAFF. The CDR3 DNA reads as TGTGCCAGCAGCCAAGAATTCGGGCGGAATACTGAAGCTTTCTTT.

The rearrangement joins TRBV5-5 to TRBJ1-4, with D unresolved. Trimming took off 3 bases at V and 4 bases at J, with 7 bases between the two ends. CDR1 and CDR2 from the germline V gene are SGHKS and YYEKEE (reference sequence). This CDR3 is 13 amino acids long. The CDR3 reads CASSWMVNEKLFF. CDR3 DNA sequence: TGTGCCAGCAGCTGGATGGTTAATGAAAAACTGTTTTTT. The full variable domain, in which reference TRBV5-5 and TRBJ1-4 provide the parts outside the CDR3, is DAGVTQSPTHLIKTRGQQVTLRCSPISGHKSVSWYQQVLGQGPQFIFQYYEKEERGRGNFPDRFSARQFPNYSSELNVNALLLGDSALYLCASSWMVNEKLFFGSGTQLSVL.

This sequence joins TRBV7-9 and TRBJ2-1; maybe TRBD1 (6 bases). Trimming removed 3 bases from V and 7 bases from J, with 10 bases in between. From germline, CDR1 is SEHNR and CDR2 FQNEAQ (reference sequence). The length of the CDR3 is 13 residues. DNA of the CDR3: TGTGCCAGCAGCTTTTACAGGGAAAATGAGCAGTTCTTC. It translates to CASSFYRENEQFF. The full variable domain, rest sourced from reference TRBV7-9 and TRBJ2-1, is DTGVSQNPRHKITKRGQNVTFRCDPISEHNRLYWYRQTLGQGPEFLTYFQNEAQLEKSRLLSDRFSAERPKGSFSTLEIQRTEQGDSAMYLCASSFYRENEQFFGPGTRLTVL.

The chain joins TRBV28 to TRBJ1-5; D is unclear. V was cut by 3 bases and J by 7 bases, with 13 bases left in between. From germline, CDR1 is MDHEN and CDR2 SYDVKM. The CDR3 covers 14 residues. CDR3 in DNA: TGTGCCAGCAGTTTGGCCCCGGACCGCCAGCCCCAGCATTTT. This sequence encodes CASSLAPDRQPQHF.

The chain carries TRBV29-1 and TRBJ2-4; 8 bases fit TRBD2. CDR1 and CDR2 (germline): SQVTM, ANQGSEA. Losses at the gene ends were 6 bases for V and 13 bases for J; bases not matched to a gene: 29. The CDR3 consists of 18 residues. The DNA of the CDR3 is TGCAGCGTGGGAAAAGGGGGGGGGACTAGTCCTTTAGTGTGGGAGCAGTACTTC. This gives the protein CSVGKGGGTSPLVWEQYF.

The chain is built from TRBV6-5 and TRBJ2-5, with D tentatively TRBD2 (7 bases). Trimming took 4 bases from V and 5 from J, leaving 23 bases between them. The CDR3 is 17 amino acids. Germline V lookup: CDR1 MNHEY, CDR2 SVGAGI. The CDR3 DNA reads as TGTGCCAGCAGTTCTCACACCATTGGGGGGGCCGGGGAGACCCAGTACTTC. Amino acids: CASSSHTIGGAGETQYF.

The genes are TRBV9 and TRBJ2-1; D gene ambiguous. Deletions cut 0 bases from V and 6 bases from J, with 10 bases between. This CDR3 spans 14 amino acids. The germline V gene encodes CDR1 SGDLS and CDR2 YYNGEE. CDR3 nucleotides: TGTGCCAGCAGCGTAGAGGATCCCGGCAATGAGCAGTTCTTC. Protein sequence: CASSVEDPGNEQFF. The whole variable domain, filled in from reference TRBV9 and TRBJ2-1, reads DSGVTQTPKHLITATGQRVTLRCSPRSGDLSVYWYQQSLDQGLQFLIQYYNGEERAKGNILERFSAQQFPDLHSELNLSSLELGDSALYFCASSVEDPGNEQFFGPGTRLTVL.

The genes are TRBV6-5 and TRBJ2-1; D gene ambiguous. The CDR3 covers 12 residues. Germline V CDR1 and CDR2: MNHEY, SVGAGI. Between the trimmed V and J ends, which lost 2 bases and 10 bases, there was a span of 9 bases. This CDR3 is CASSYNANEQFF. The CDR3, as DNA: TGTGCCAGCAGTTACAATGCCAACGAGCAGTTCTTC.

The V call is TRBV5-1, the J call TRBJ2-3, with TRBD1 identical over 7 bases. V lost 5 bases and J lost 4; bases outside the gene matches: 13. Looked up from germline, CDR1 is SGHRS and CDR2 is YFSETQ. The CDR3 covers 16 residues. CDR3 residues: CASRPPGTALADTQYF. The CDR3 DNA is TGCGCCAGCAGACCGCCAGGGACAGCGCTAGCAGATACGCAGTATTTT.